The 22 T cell receptor beta chains reported below all come from one sample, sequenced in a study of CD8+ T cells in alopecia areata (dated by TCRdb to 2017 to 2018). The time point label corresponds to: about 5 months on oral tofacitinib. Taken with the paper, the label for treatment or condition translates to: oral pan-JAK inhibitor, 5-10 mg twice daily. Preparation of the library involved the immunoSEQ multiplex PCR assay. To provide template for TCR sequencing, every sample had RNA extracted and reverse transcribed into cDNA. The clones in this table, taken by TCRdb from immuneACCESS, are in-frame only. Not every clone is retained; where verified, under half of the shortfall comes from an unresolved V gene, and the cause of the rest is unknown. Within this sample are 100,000 to 120,000 clones, with approximately 55% of them counted one time only. The ten largest clones take up about 3.3% of the sample.

Sequenced here: CD4+ T cells sorted from blood, sampled at week 24, from a patient treated with tofacitinib. Every receptor here comes from a human donor with alopecia areata.

This clone was seen only once. V gene TRBV11-2 combines with J gene TRBJ1-2; D is ambiguous. The CDR3 runs to 13 residues. Germline V gene sequence: CDR1 SGHAT, CDR2 FQNNGV. V was cut by 7 bases and J by 2 bases, with 11 bases left in between. The CDR3 spells CASKRLLNYGYTF. CDR3 bases: TGTGCCAGCAAAAGACTCTTGAACTATGGCTACACCTTC.

A few counts support this clone. This chain joins TRBV5-1 and TRBJ1-4; D not certain. Trimming removed 0 bases from V and 0 bases from J, with 6 bases in between. The CDR3 is made up of 15 amino acids. Looked up from germline, CDR1 is SGHRS and CDR2 is YFSETQ. CDR3 loop: CASSLERATNEKLFF. CDR3 nucleotide sequence: TGCGCCAGCAGCTTGGAGCGTGCAACTAATGAAAAACTGTTTTTT. Filled out from reference TRBV5-1 and TRBJ1-4, the complete variable domain reads KAGVTQTPRYLIKTRGQQVTLSCSPISGHRSVSWYQQTPGQGLQFLFEYFSETQRNKGNFPGRFSGRQFSNSRSEMNVSTLELGDSALYLCASSLERATNEKLFFGSGTQLSVL.

Only a few counts were recorded for this clone. The rearrangement links TRBV2 to TRBJ2-7; 9 nucleotides line up with TRBD1. The junction had 5 bases not matched to a gene; V was cut back by 6 bases and J by 2 bases. Looked up from germline, CDR1 is SNHLY and CDR2 is FYNNEI. The CDR3 totals 14 residues. Here the CDR3 reads CASSEDRGAYEQYF. Written as DNA, the CDR3 is TGTGCCAGCAGCGAGGACAGGGGCGCCTACGAGCAGTACTTC.

V usage is TRBV29-1 and J usage is TRBJ2-7, with D hard to call. Germline loops: CDR1 SQVTM, CDR2 ANQGSEA. The ends were cut back, 1 base at V and 3 bases at J, with 4 bases in the middle. The CDR3 loop spans 11 amino acids. CDR3 DNA sequence: TGCAGCGTTGAAGGGGTCTACGAGCAGTACTTC. Protein sequence: CSVEGVYEQYF.

This clone was observed a single time. The chain couples TRBV7-2 to TRBJ2-7, with D hard to call. The V gene's germline CDR1 is SGHTA and CDR2 FQGNSA. CDR3 length: 12 residues. V was cut by 5 bases and J by 2 bases, with 7 bases left in between. CDR3: CASSLTAYEQYF. CDR3 sequence (DNA): TGTGCCAGCAGCCTCACGGCCTACGAGCAGTACTTC.

The chain carries TRBV28 and TRBJ1-2; 9 bases fit TRBD1. The V gene's germline CDR1 is MDHEN and CDR2 SYDVKM. The V and J ends lost 2 bases and 4 bases, in that order; junction bases with no gene match: 2. This CDR3 region has 14 residues. The CDR3 protein is CASSLGTGIYGYTF. The DNA for the CDR3 is TGTGCCAGCAGTTTAGGGACAGGGATCTATGGCTACACCTTC.

The V and J genes are TRBV18 and TRBJ1-1; 8 bases match TRBD1. The germline V gene encodes CDR1 KGHSH and CDR2 LQKENI. J lost 5 bases, V lost 5 bases, and 10 bases had no gene match. The length of the CDR3 is 15 residues. CDR3 nucleotides: TGTGCCAGCTCATCCTCGACAGGGGTAGAGACTGAAGCTTTCTTT. This sequence encodes CASSSSTGVETEAFF.

The genes are TRBV2 and TRBJ2-1; 9 bases fit TRBD2. This CDR3 has 15 amino acids. The germline CDR1 and CDR2 sequences are SNHLY and FYNNEI. V was pared by 6 bases and J by 4 bases, with 7 bases of the junction left unmatched. This CDR3 reads CASSPGAGGYNEQFF. In DNA, the CDR3 is TGTGCCAGCAGCCCCGGGGCGGGGGGGTACAATGAGCAGTTCTTC.

The V call is TRBV30, the J call TRBJ2-5; no clear D. The CDR3 contains 12 residues. V was cut by 3 bases and J by 5 bases, with 10 bases left in between. Germline CDR1 is GTSNPN and CDR2 is SVGIG (reference sequence). Written as DNA, the CDR3 is TGTGCCTGGAGCCTCACGGGCGAGACCCAGTACTTC. Its protein is CAWSLTGETQYF.

This rearrangement joins TRBV2 to TRBJ2-1; 7 nucleotides agree with TRBD2. Trimming removed 8 bases from V and 9 bases from J; junction bases left unmatched: 4. The CDR3 extends over 11 amino acids. Germline-derived CDR1 and CDR2 are SNHLY and FYNNEI. CDR3 protein: CASSERGEQFF. The CDR3 DNA sequence: TGTGCCAGCTCGGAGCGGGGTGAGCAGTTCTTC. The full variable domain, completed using reference TRBV2 and TRBJ2-1, is EPEVTQTPSHQVTQMGQEVILRCVPISNHLYFYWYRQILGQKVEFLVSFYNNEISEKSEIFDDQFSVERPDGSNFTLKIRSTKLEDSAMYFCASSERGEQFFGPGTRLTVL.

The rearrangement joins TRBV15 to TRBJ2-7; D perhaps matches TRBD1 (5 bases). CDR3 length: 12 residues. Germline CDR1 LNHNV, CDR2 YYDKDF (reference sequence). V was cut by 6 bases and J by 2 bases, with 8 bases left in between. The CDR3 is CATSKGTYEQYF. CDR3 DNA: TGTGCCACCAGTAAGGGGACCTACGAGCAGTACTTC.

V and J are TRBV29-1 and TRBJ1-2, with no clear D. Deletions cut 4 bases from V and 6 bases from J, with 15 bases between. CDR1 and CDR2 from the germline V gene are SQVTM and ANQGSEA. The CDR3 consists of 13 residues. The CDR3 here is CSVAGRVSNGYTF. DNA for the CDR3: TGCAGCGTTGCGGGGAGGGTGTCGAATGGCTACACCTTC. Combining the CDR3 with reference TRBV29-1 and TRBJ1-2 gives the whole variable domain SAVISQKPSRDICQRGTSLTIQCQVDSQVTMMFWYRQQPGQSLTLIATANQGSEATYESGFVIDKFPISRPNLTFSTLTVSNMSPEDSSIYLCSVAGRVSNGYTFGSGTRLTVV.

V and J are TRBV29-1 and TRBJ2-5, with D possibly being TRBD2 (6 bases). The CDR3 is 13 residues long. CDR1 SQVTM and CDR2 ANQGSEA come from the germline V gene. V was trimmed by 4 bases and J by 5 bases, leaving 14 bases between them. The CDR3 DNA reads TGCAGCGTTGGGCACGGGACTCTGGAGACCCAGTACTTC. Amino acid sequence: CSVGHGTLETQYF.

In its sample, this clone was seen a few times. J is TRBJ1-3 and V is TRBV29-1; D gene ambiguous. V lost 2 bases to trimming and J lost 3 bases, with 5 bases between them. The CDR3 has 12 residues. Germline assignment: CDR1 SQVTM and CDR2 ANQGSEA. CDR3 in DNA: TGCAGCGTTGAAAGTGTTGGAAACACCATATATTTT. This encodes CSVESVGNTIYF. Full variable domain (rest looked up from reference TRBV29-1 and TRBJ1-3): SAVISQKPSRDICQRGTSLTIQCQVDSQVTMMFWYRQQPGQSLTLIATANQGSEATYESGFVIDKFPISRPNLTFSTLTVSNMSPEDSSIYLCSVESVGNTIYFGEGSWLTVV.

The V gene is TRBV2, the J gene TRBJ2-1, with 8 positions matching TRBD2. The V gene's germline CDR1 is SNHLY and CDR2 FYNNEI. Trimming took 6 bases from V and 5 from J; bases not matched to a gene: 9. This CDR3 spans 15 amino acids. CDR3 DNA sequence: TGTGCCAGCAGAGCAGCGGGGGAGCCTAACAATGAGCAGTTCTTC. Amino acid sequence: CASRAAGEPNNEQFF. Full variable domain (rest looked up from reference TRBV2 and TRBJ2-1): EPEVTQTPSHQVTQMGQEVILRCVPISNHLYFYWYRQILGQKVEFLVSFYNNEISEKSEIFDDQFSVERPDGSNFTLKIRSTKLEDSAMYFCASRAAGEPNNEQFFGPGTRLTVL.

The V gene is TRBV5-1, the J gene TRBJ1-2; no firm D call. CDR1 and CDR2 from the germline V gene are SGHRS and YFSETQ. The CDR3 covers 13 residues. Deletions cut 1 base from V and 2 bases from J, with 6 bases between. CDR3 sequence: CASSLNSNYGYTF. CDR3 coding DNA: TGCGCCAGCAGCTTGAACAGCAACTATGGCTACACCTTC. Full variable domain (rest looked up from reference TRBV5-1 and TRBJ1-2): KAGVTQTPRYLIKTRGQQVTLSCSPISGHRSVSWYQQTPGQGLQFLFEYFSETQRNKGNFPGRFSGRQFSNSRSEMNVSTLELGDSALYLCASSLNSNYGYTFGSGTRLTVV.

The count of this clone is one. J is TRBJ2-7 and V is TRBV29-1; 9 bases map to TRBD1. CDR1 and CDR2 from the germline V gene are SQVTM and ANQGSEA. V was pared by 4 bases and J by 4 bases, with 5 bases of the junction left unmatched. There are 13 residues in the CDR3. The CDR3 coding sequence is TGCAGCGTTGGGACAGGGGTTTTGTACGAGCAGTACTTC. It is translated as CSVGTGVLYEQYF.

The chain is built from TRBV30 and TRBJ2-3; perhaps D is TRBD1 or TRBD2 (5 bases each). The CDR3 spans 16 residues. The germline gives CDR1 GTSNPN, CDR2 SVGIG (reference sequence). Trimming pared 0 bases from V and 1 base from J, leaving 14 bases between. The CDR3 DNA follows: TGTGCCTGGAGTGTAGGCGCAGGGAGAGGCACAGATACGCAGTATTTT. The encoded protein is CAWSVGAGRGTDTQYF.

This clone was observed a handful of times. The chain carries TRBV5-4 and TRBJ2-2; weak D call: TRBD1 (6 bases). Trimming pared 0 bases from V and 3 bases from J, leaving 6 bases between. CDR3 length equals 14 residues. In germline, CDR1 is SGHNT, CDR2 YYREEE (reference sequence). CDR3 region: CASSLAGDTGELFF. Here the CDR3 DNA reads TGTGCCAGCAGCTTGGCAGGGGACACCGGGGAGCTGTTTTTT.

V gene TRBV5-1 combines with J gene TRBJ2-7; D remains unclear. V gave up 1 base and J gave up 0 bases, with 11 bases separating them. Germline values: CDR1 SGHRS, CDR2 YFSETQ. The CDR3 has 15 amino acids. CDR3 sequence reads: CASSLTMTGSYEQYF. CDR3 bases: TGCGCCAGCAGCTTGACCATGACCGGCTCCTACGAGCAGTACTTC.

This chain uses TRBV10-3 with TRBJ2-3; a weak D match, TRBD2 (6 bases). V was shortened by 2 bases and J by 0 bases, with 9 bases between the two germline ends. Looked up from germline, CDR1 is ENHRY and CDR2 is SYGVKD. The CDR3 runs to 15 residues. The CDR3, as DNA: TGTGCCATCAGTGAGGGGGCGGGGAGCACAGATACGCAGTATTTT. Encoded protein: CAISEGAGSTDTQYF.

The chain combines TRBV30 with TRBJ2-5, with TRBD2 as a possible D gene (7 bases). Germline-derived CDR1 and CDR2 are GTSNPN and SVGIG (reference sequence). Trimming cost V 0 bases and J 9 bases, with 14 bases left between them. The CDR3 runs 13 residues. CDR3 protein: CAWSVGGLSAQYF. CDR3 DNA sequence: TGTGCCTGGAGTGTGGGGGGGCTAAGTGCCCAGTACTTC.